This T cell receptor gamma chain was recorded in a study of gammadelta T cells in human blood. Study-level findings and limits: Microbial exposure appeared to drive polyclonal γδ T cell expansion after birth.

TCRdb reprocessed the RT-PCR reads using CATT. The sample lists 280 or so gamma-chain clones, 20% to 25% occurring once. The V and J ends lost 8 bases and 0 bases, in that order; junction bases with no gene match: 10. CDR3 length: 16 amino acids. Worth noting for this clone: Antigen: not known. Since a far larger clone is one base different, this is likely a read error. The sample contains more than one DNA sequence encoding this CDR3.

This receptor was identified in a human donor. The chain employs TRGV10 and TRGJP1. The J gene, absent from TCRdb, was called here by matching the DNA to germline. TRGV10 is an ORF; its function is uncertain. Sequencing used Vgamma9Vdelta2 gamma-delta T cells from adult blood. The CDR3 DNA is TGTGCTGCGTGGGGCGGGGTAGATACCACTGGTTGGTTCAAGATATTT. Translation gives CAAWGGVDTTGWFKIF.